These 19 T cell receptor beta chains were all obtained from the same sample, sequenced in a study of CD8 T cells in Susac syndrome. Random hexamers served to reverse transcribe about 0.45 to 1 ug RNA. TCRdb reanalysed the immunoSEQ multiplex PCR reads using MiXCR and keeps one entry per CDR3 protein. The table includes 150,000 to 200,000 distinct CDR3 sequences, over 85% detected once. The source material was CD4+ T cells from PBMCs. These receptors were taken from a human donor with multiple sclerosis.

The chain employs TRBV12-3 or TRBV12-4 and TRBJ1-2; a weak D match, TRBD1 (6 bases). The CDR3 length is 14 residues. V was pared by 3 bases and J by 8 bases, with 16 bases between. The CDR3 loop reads CASSLLQGSFGYTF. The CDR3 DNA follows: TGTGCCAGCAGTTTGTTACAGGGCTCTTTCGGCTACACCTTC.

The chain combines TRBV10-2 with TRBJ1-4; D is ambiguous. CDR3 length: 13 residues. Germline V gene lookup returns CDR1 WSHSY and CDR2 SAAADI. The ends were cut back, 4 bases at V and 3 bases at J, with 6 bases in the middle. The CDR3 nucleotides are TGCGCCAGCAGTGTTACAGCTAATGAAAAACTGTTTTTT. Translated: CASSVTANEKLFF.

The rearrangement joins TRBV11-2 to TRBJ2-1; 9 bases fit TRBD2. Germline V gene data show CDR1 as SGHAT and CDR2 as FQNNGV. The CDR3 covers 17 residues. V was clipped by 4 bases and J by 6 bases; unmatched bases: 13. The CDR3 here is CASSSLEGGRGANEQFF. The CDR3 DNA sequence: TGTGCCAGCAGCTCTCTCGAAGGCGGGAGGGGGGCCAATGAGCAGTTCTTC.

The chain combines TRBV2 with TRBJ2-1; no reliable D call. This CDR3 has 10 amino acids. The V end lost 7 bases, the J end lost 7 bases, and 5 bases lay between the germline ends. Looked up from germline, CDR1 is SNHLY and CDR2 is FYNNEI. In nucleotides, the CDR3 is TGTGCCAGCATGAAGAATGAGCAGTTCTTC. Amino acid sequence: CASMKNEQFF.

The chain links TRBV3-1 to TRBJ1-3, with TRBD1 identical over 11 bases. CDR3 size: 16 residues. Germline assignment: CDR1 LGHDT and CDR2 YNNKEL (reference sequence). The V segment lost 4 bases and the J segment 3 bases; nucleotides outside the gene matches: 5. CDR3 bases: TGTGCCAGCAGCCTCCAGGACAGGGGGCTTGGAAACACCATATATTTT. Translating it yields CASSLQDRGLGNTIYF.

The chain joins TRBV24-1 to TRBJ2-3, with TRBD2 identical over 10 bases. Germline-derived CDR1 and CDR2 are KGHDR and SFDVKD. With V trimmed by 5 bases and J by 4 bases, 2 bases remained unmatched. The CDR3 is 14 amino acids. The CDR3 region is CATSALAGADTQYF. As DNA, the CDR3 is TGTGCCACCAGTGCCCTAGCGGGAGCAGATACGCAGTATTTT.

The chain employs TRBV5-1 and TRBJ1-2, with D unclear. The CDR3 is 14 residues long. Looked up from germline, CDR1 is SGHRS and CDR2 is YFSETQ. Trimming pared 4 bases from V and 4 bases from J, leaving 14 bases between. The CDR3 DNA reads TGCGCCAGCAGCCACGGACCGCCTGGCTATGGCTACACCTTC. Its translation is CASSHGPPGYGYTF.

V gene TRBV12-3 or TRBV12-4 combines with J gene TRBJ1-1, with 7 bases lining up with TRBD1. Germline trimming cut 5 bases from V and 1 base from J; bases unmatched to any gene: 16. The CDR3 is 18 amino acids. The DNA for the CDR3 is TGTGCCAGCAGTGACCCTGATGACAGGGTGTTCCGGAACACTGAAGCTTTCTTT. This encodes CASSDPDDRVFRNTEAFF.

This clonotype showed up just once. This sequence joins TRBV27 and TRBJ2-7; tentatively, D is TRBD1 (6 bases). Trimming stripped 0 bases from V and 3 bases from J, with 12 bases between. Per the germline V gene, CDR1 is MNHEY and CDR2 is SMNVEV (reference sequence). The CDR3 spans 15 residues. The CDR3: CASSLSWSGDYEQYF. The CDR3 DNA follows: TGTGCCAGCAGTTTATCGTGGTCAGGGGACTACGAGCAGTACTTC.

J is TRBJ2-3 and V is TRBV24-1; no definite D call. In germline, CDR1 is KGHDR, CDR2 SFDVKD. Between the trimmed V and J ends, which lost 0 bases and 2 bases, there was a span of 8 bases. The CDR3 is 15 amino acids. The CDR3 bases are TGTGCCACCAGTGATTTGCGGGCAGCCACAGATACGCAGTATTTT. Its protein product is CATSDLRAATDTQYF.

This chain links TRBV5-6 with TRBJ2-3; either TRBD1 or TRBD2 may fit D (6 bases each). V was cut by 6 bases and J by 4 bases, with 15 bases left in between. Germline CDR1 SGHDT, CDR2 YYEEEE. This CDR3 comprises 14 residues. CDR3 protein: CASKLRGVADTQYF. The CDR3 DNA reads TGTGCCAGCAAGTTAAGGGGGGTCGCAGATACGCAGTATTTT.

CDR3 bases: TGTGCCAGCAGCCAAGTAGGAATTGGGCAGCAAGAGACCCAGTACTTC. As protein: CASSQVGIGQQETQYF. This chain uses TRBV4-2 with TRBJ2-5, with D hard to call. Germline V CDR1 and CDR2: LGHNA, YNFKEQ. The germline V and J ends were trimmed by 1 base and 2 bases, with 14 bases remaining between them. The CDR3 has 16 amino acids.

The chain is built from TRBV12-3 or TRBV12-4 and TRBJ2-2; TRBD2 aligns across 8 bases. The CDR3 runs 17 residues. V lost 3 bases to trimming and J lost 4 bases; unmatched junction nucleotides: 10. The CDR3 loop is CASSFEGTSDRTGELFF. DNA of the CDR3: TGTGCCAGCAGTTTTGAAGGGACTAGTGATCGCACCGGGGAGCTGTTTTTT.

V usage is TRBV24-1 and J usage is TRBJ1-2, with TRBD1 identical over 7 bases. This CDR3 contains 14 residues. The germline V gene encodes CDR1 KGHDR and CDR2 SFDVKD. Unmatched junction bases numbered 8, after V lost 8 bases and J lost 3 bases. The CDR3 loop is CATKRRGPDYGYTF. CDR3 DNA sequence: TGTGCCACCAAGCGGAGGGGGCCTGACTATGGCTACACCTTC.

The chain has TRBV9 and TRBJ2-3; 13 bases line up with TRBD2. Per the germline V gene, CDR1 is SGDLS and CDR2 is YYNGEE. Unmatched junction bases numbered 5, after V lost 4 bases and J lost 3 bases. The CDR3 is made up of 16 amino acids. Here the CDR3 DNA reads TGTGCCAGCAGCCCGAGGACTAGCGGGAGAACAGATACGCAGTATTTT. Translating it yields CASSPRTSGRTDTQYF.

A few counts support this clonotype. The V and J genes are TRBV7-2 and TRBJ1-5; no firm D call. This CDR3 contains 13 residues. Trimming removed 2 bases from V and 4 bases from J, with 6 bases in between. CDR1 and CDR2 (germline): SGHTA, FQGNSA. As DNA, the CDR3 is TGTGCCAGCAGCTTATTTAGTAATCAGCCCCAGCATTTT. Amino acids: CASSLFSNQPQHF.

In DNA, the CDR3 is TGTGCCAGTAGTATGCTACAGGGAGGCAATCAGCCCCAGCATTTT. Its protein is CASSMLQGGNQPQHF. This chain joins TRBV19 and TRBJ1-5, with D perhaps matching TRBD1 (6 bases). The CDR3 runs 15 residues. Per germline, CDR1 LNHDA and CDR2 SQIVND (reference sequence). The ends were cut back, 3 bases at V and 2 bases at J, with 11 bases in the middle.

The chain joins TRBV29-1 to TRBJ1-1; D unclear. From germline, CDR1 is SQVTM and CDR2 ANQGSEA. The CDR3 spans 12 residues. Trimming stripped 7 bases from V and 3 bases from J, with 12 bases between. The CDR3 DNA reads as TGCAGCGCCCGAGGAATAGACACTGAAGCTTTCTTT. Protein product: CSARGIDTEAFF.

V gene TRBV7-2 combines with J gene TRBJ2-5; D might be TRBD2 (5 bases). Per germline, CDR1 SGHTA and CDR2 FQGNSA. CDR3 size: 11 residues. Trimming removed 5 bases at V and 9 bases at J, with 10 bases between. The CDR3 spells CASSTGKPQYF. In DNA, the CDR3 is TGTGCCAGCAGCACCGGGAAGCCCCAGTACTTC.